Listed here are 29 T cell receptor beta chains from one sample, sequenced in a study of T cell clonotyping in hematopoietic cell transplantation. Clones were sequenced by immunoSEQ multiplex PCR, and TCRdb holds only the in-frame ones, with some missing. Of tens of thousands of clones listed, 85% to 90% are singletons. Time point described: recipient sample about 28 days before transplant, after cytoreduction. Sample: peripheral blood mononuclear cells, taken before stem cell transplant. The receptors here all came from a man aged 60 to 75 with biphenotypic leukemia. Some clones in this sample may be carry-over from other donors' samples.

This sequence joins TRBV15 and TRBJ1-2; D might be TRBD1 (5 bases). The CDR3 is 12 amino acids. Germline CDR1 is LNHNV and CDR2 is YYDKDF (reference sequence). Trimming removed 1 base at V and 6 bases at J, with 6 bases between. CDR3 sequence reads: CATSRGTHGYTF. As DNA, the CDR3 is TGTGCCACCAGCAGAGGGACACATGGCTACACCTTC.

The rearrangement uses TRBV2 and TRBJ2-7; no reliable D call. The CDR3 contains 12 residues. V was clipped by 8 bases and J by 1 base, with 9 bases between them. The germline gives CDR1 SNHLY, CDR2 FYNNEI. Here the CDR3 DNA reads TGTGCCAGCCGAAGAGTATCCTACGAGCAGTACTTC. Translated, it gives CASRRVSYEQYF.

The rearrangement joins TRBV11-2 to TRBJ2-7; tentatively, D is TRBD2 (6 bases). Trimming cost V 1 base and J 3 bases, with 7 bases left between them. Looked up from germline, CDR1 is SGHAT and CDR2 is FQNNGV. The CDR3 is 13 residues long. The CDR3 is CASSLAGVYEQYF. For the CDR3, the DNA is TGTGCCAGCAGCTTAGCGGGAGTCTACGAGCAGTACTTC.

V is TRBV6-5 and J is TRBJ1-2; D is possibly TRBD1 (5 bases). This CDR3 region has 13 residues. The V and J ends lost 3 bases and 6 bases respectively, with 11 bases between them. Germline V gene data show CDR1 as MNHEY and CDR2 as SVGAGI. The CDR3: CASSYGSGDGYTF. The CDR3 nucleotides are TGTGCCAGCAGTTATGGTTCGGGGGATGGCTACACCTTC.

The rearrangement joins TRBV11-2 to TRBJ2-3; TRBD1 agrees at 8 bases. The CDR3 loop spans 14 amino acids. V shed 5 bases, J shed 5 bases, and the junction held 6 bases outside the gene matches. Germline V gene sequence: CDR1 SGHAT, CDR2 FQNNGV. This CDR3 is CASSTRQGRDTQYF. For the CDR3, the DNA is TGTGCCAGCAGCACCCGACAGGGGAGAGATACGCAGTATTTT.

The V and J genes are TRBV30 and TRBJ1-3; weak D call: TRBD1 (5 bases). Trimming stripped 1 base from V and 4 bases from J, with 11 bases between. The CDR3 extends over 14 amino acids. The germline gives CDR1 GTSNPN, CDR2 SVGIG (reference sequence). The CDR3: CAWSGGTVGNTIYF. The CDR3 DNA follows: TGTGCCTGGAGTGGGGGCACCGTAGGAAACACCATATATTTT.

The V and J genes are TRBV6-6 and TRBJ1-5; D perhaps matches TRBD1 (5 bases). There are 13 residues in the CDR3. Germline CDR1 is MNHNY and CDR2 is SVGAGI (reference sequence). V was trimmed by 6 bases and J by 6 bases, leaving 12 bases between them. Here the CDR3 DNA reads TGTGCCAGCAGCGTCATAGGGACTCAGCCCCAGCATTTT. Amino acids: CASSVIGTQPQHF.

The J gene is TRBJ2-7, the V gene TRBV27; 10 positions match TRBD2. Germline V gene data show CDR1 as MNHEY and CDR2 as SMNVEV (reference sequence). The V segment lost 6 bases and the J segment 3 bases; nucleotides outside the gene matches: 2. The CDR3 is made up of 13 amino acids. This chain's CDR3 is CASRAGGFYEQYF. The CDR3 DNA reads TGTGCCAGCAGAGCGGGAGGGTTCTACGAGCAGTACTTC.

V is TRBV28 and J is TRBJ1-1; 9 nucleotides agree with TRBD1. The CDR3 spans 14 residues. The V gene end was trimmed by 5 bases and the J gene end by 4 bases; junction bases not matched to a gene: 5. The germline gives CDR1 MDHEN, CDR2 SYDVKM. The CDR3 reads CASSLQGAFTEAFF. Here the CDR3 DNA reads TGTGCCAGCAGTCTACAGGGGGCATTCACTGAAGCTTTCTTT.

The V call is TRBV30, the J call TRBJ2-6; TRBD1 matches at 11 bases. Germline V gene sequence: CDR1 GTSNPN, CDR2 SVGIG (reference sequence). V shed 2 bases and J 4 bases; nucleotides not matched to a gene: 4. The CDR3 loop spans 16 amino acids. The CDR3 DNA reads TGTGCCTGGAGTCAGGACAGGGGGCCCGGGGCCAACGTCCTGACTTTC. It encodes CAWSQDRGPGANVLTF.

J is TRBJ1-2 and V is TRBV7-2, with a weak D call TRBD1 (6 bases). Per germline, CDR1 SGHTA and CDR2 FQGNSA. The CDR3 spans 13 residues. V lost 3 bases, J lost 7 bases, and 12 bases lay in between. DNA of the CDR3: TGTGCCAGCAGCTTCCGAGACAGGAGTGGCTACACCTTC. Translated, it gives CASSFRDRSGYTF.

The chain has TRBV30 and TRBJ2-7; TRBD1 aligns across 8 bases. From germline, CDR1 is GTSNPN and CDR2 SVGIG (reference sequence). The CDR3 loop spans 13 amino acids. The V and J ends lost 5 bases and 2 bases, in that order; junction bases with no gene match: 5. The CDR3 nucleotides are TGTGCCTGGTCGGGACAGGTCGCCTACGAGCAGTACTTC. This translates into CAWSGQVAYEQYF.

The chain is built from TRBV7-9 and TRBJ1-1; TRBD1 matches 7 bases. CDR3 length: 14 residues. Germline CDR1 and CDR2: SEHNR and FQNEAQ (reference sequence). V shed 4 bases and J 5 bases; nucleotides not matched to a gene: 7. Here the CDR3 reads CASSSRQGGTEAFF. In DNA, the CDR3 is TGTGCCAGCAGCTCCCGACAGGGAGGGACTGAAGCTTTCTTT.

This clone was detected only once. The J gene is TRBJ1-1, the V gene TRBV28, with D unresolved. V was shortened by 3 bases and J by 3 bases, with 14 bases between the two germline ends. The CDR3 sequence is 15 residues long. Germline values: CDR1 MDHEN, CDR2 SYDVKM. The CDR3: CASSFRPRWYTEAFF. The CDR3 bases are TGTGCCAGCAGTTTCCGTCCCCGGTGGTACACTGAAGCTTTCTTT. The complete variable domain, with remaining parts taken from reference TRBV28 and TRBJ1-1, reads DVKVTQSSRYLVKRTGEKVFLECVQDMDHENMFWYRQDPGLGLRLIYFSYDVKMKEKGDIPEGYSVSREKKERFSLILESASTNQTSMYLCASSFRPRWYTEAFFGQGTRLTVV.

This chain connects TRBV29-1 to TRBJ1-2; D not resolved. The germline CDR1 and CDR2 sequences are SQVTM and ANQGSEA. This CDR3 comprises 13 residues. The V end was cut by 4 bases, the J end by 5 bases, with 14 bases between. CDR3 DNA sequence: TGCAGCGTTGCGGCACCGGCCCCGTATGGCTACACCTTC. It translates to CSVAAPAPYGYTF.

Notes on this clone: One end of the junction varies from germline; a read error may be responsible. J is TRBJ2-2 and V is TRBV25-1; D ambiguous. The germline V gene encodes CDR1 MGHDK and CDR2 SYGVNS. The CDR3 totals 16 residues. CDR3 amino acids: CASSEFGKGLGGELFF. Written as DNA, the CDR3 is TGTGCCAGCAGCGAATTTGGGAAGGGATTAGGCGGGGAGCTGTTTTTT.

The chain recombines TRBV6-5 with TRBJ2-7; possibly TRBD1 for D (7 bases). Trimming stripped 9 bases from V and 3 bases from J, with 15 bases between. CDR3 length: 13 amino acids. Per the germline V gene, CDR1 is MNHEY and CDR2 is SVGAGI. Written as DNA, the CDR3 is TGTGCCAGTCGGGGGACAGTTGACTACGAGCAGTACTTC. This codes for CASRGTVDYEQYF.

The V and J genes are TRBV19 and TRBJ2-2; D is undetermined. The CDR3 sequence is 16 residues long. Trimming pared 1 base from V and 3 bases from J, leaving 12 bases between. The germline gives CDR1 LNHDA, CDR2 SQIVND (reference sequence). The CDR3 reads CASSIAFLTHTGELFF. In DNA, the CDR3 is TGTGCCAGTAGTATAGCCTTCCTCACCCACACCGGGGAGCTGTTTTTT.

The V and J genes are TRBV5-1 and TRBJ2-1; D is unclear. Germline V gene sequence: CDR1 SGHRS, CDR2 YFSETQ. CDR3 length: 13 amino acids. The V end was cut by 0 bases, the J end by 8 bases, with 9 bases between. In DNA form, the CDR3 reads TGCGCCAGCAGCTTGGGTCCTGGGGATGAGCAGTTCTTC. Amino acid sequence: CASSLGPGDEQFF.

The chain carries TRBV19 and TRBJ2-7; possibly TRBD2 for D (5 bases). Germline values: CDR1 LNHDA, CDR2 SQIVND (reference sequence). With 1 base removed from V and 7 bases from J, the gap between germline ends came to 20 bases. The CDR3 consists of 16 residues. CDR3 DNA: TGTGCCAGTAGTATAGTTACACCCAGCACCCGGGGAGAGCAGTACTTC. It encodes CASSIVTPSTRGEQYF.

The chain is built from TRBV6-1 and TRBJ1-1, with a possible D match to TRBD1 (6 bases). CDR1 and CDR2 (germline): MNHNS, SASEGT. Trimming cost V 7 bases and J 4 bases, with 10 bases left between them. This CDR3 is built from 12 residues. The CDR3 here is CASTRGGTEAFF. The CDR3 DNA reads TGTGCCAGCACAAGAGGGGGCACTGAAGCTTTCTTT.

V usage is TRBV30 and J usage is TRBJ2-2; a weak D match, TRBD1 (6 bases). The CDR3 runs 15 residues. Between the trimmed V and J ends, which lost 3 bases and 5 bases, there was a span of 16 bases. Per germline, CDR1 GTSNPN and CDR2 SVGIG (reference sequence). CDR3 protein: CAWRGPGAETGELFF. For the CDR3, the DNA is TGTGCCTGGAGGGGCCCAGGGGCCGAAACCGGGGAGCTGTTTTTT.

The rearrangement links TRBV5-1 to TRBJ2-7; maybe TRBD2 (5 bases). V lost 3 bases and J 2 bases, leaving 15 bases between the germline ends. The CDR3 contains 15 residues. CDR1 is SGHRS, CDR2 YFSETQ, per germline. The CDR3 reads CASSSGLAGPYEQYF. The CDR3 DNA reads as TGCGCCAGCAGCTCGGGTTTGGCGGGCCCCTACGAGCAGTACTTC.

The chain joins TRBV7-2 to TRBJ2-7; TRBD2 matches at 7 bases. This CDR3 spans 15 amino acids. V shed 1 base and J 0 bases; nucleotides not matched to a gene: 3. In germline, CDR1 is SGHTA, CDR2 FQGNSA. The CDR3 region is CASSLGGDYSYEQYF. For the CDR3, the DNA is TGTGCCAGCAGCTTAGGAGGGGACTACTCCTACGAGCAGTACTTC.

The CDR3 DNA reads as TGTGCCAGCAGCAAAGAAGGCCCCTTGACGAACACTGAAGCTTTCTTT. Its translation is CASSKEGPLTNTEAFF. This chain uses TRBV21-1 with TRBJ1-1. TRBV21-1 is flagged as a pseudogene. This CDR3 has 16 residues.

The table lists this clone with a count of one. The chain combines TRBV30 with TRBJ1-1; D possibly corresponds to TRBD1 (6 bases). Germline loops: CDR1 GTSNPN, CDR2 SVGIG (reference sequence). The length of the CDR3 is 13 residues. The ends were cut back, 2 bases at V and 8 bases at J, with 15 bases in the middle. Here the CDR3 reads CAWSTGAGVEAFF. CDR3 nucleotides: TGTGCCTGGAGTACGGGGGCAGGTGTGGAAGCTTTCTTT.

The rearrangement links TRBV29-1 to TRBJ2-1; D is possibly TRBD1 (5 bases). The CDR3 covers 14 residues. Trimming removed 4 bases at V and 4 bases at J, with 14 bases between. Germline V CDR1 and CDR2: SQVTM, ANQGSEA. Written as DNA, the CDR3 is TGCAGCGTTGCTCAGGGTCCCTATTACAATGAGCAGTTCTTC. This sequence encodes CSVAQGPYYNEQFF.

This chain connects TRBV5-4 to TRBJ2-2; TRBD1 aligns across 7 bases. Germline assignment: CDR1 SGHNT and CDR2 YYREEE (reference sequence). V trimming: 4 bases; J trimming: 0 bases; junction bases outside the gene matches: 15. The CDR3 covers 19 residues. This CDR3 reads CASSVAARGKFANTGELFF. CDR3 sequence (DNA): TGTGCCAGCAGCGTGGCGGCCAGGGGGAAGTTCGCGAACACCGGGGAGCTGTTTTTT.

The V and J genes are TRBV19 and TRBJ2-7, with unresolved D. CDR1 and CDR2 from the germline V gene are LNHDA and SQIVND (reference sequence). CDR3 length: 12 residues. V was shortened by 5 bases and J by 0 bases, with 5 bases between the two germline ends. The CDR3 spells CASSADSYEQYF. The CDR3 DNA sequence: TGTGCCAGTAGTGCGGACTCCTACGAGCAGTACTTC.